A single sample is the source of the 21 T cell receptor beta chains below, sequenced in a study of cytomegalovirus exposure and HLA in healthy donors. The PCR contained 60 Vbeta and 13 Jbeta primers. Using immunoSEQ multiplex PCR, the repertoire was profiled, and TCRdb retains in-frame clones only, with some absent. The table has approximately 110,000 clones, approximately 70% seen once; the top ten hold more than 4.5%. The source material was PBMCs. The receptors stem from a man in his sixties in good health and CMV-seropositive.

In this sample, this clone turned up a few times. This sequence joins TRBV7-6 and TRBJ1-2; D gene ambiguous. CDR3 length: 13 amino acids. CDR1 is SGHVS and CDR2 is FNYEAQ in the germline V gene. Trimming took off 1 base at V and 8 bases at J, with 11 bases between the two ends. CDR3 sequence (DNA): TGTGCCAGCAGCTTAGAGGCGCTGGGCGGCTACACCTTC. Amino acid sequence: CASSLEALGGYTF.

This clone was seen a few times. Other DNA sequences in the sample encode the same CDR3. The V and J genes are TRBV15 and TRBJ1-3; TRBD1 might be the D (6 bases). Germline CDR1 and CDR2: LNHNV and YYDKDF (reference sequence). This CDR3 contains 15 residues. V lost 0 bases, J lost 0 bases, and 6 bases lay in between. The CDR3 sequence: CATSRDRGSGNTIYF. In DNA, the CDR3 is TGTGCCACCAGCAGAGACAGGGGCTCTGGAAACACCATATATTTT.

This clone was seen only a few times. The V gene is TRBV2, the J gene TRBJ2-2; 7 bases line up with TRBD2. J lost 1 base, V lost 2 bases, and 4 bases had no gene match. In germline, CDR1 is SNHLY, CDR2 FYNNEI. This CDR3 has 16 amino acids. The DNA of the CDR3 is TGTGCCAGCAGTGAACTCCGGGGGGTGAACACCGGGGAGCTGTTTTTT. Translated, it gives CASSELRGVNTGELFF.

The rearrangement links TRBV19 to TRBJ2-7, with 7 bases that match TRBD2. V lost 1 base, J lost 3 bases, and 6 bases stayed unmatched. The CDR3 is 15 residues long. Germline CDR1 and CDR2: LNHDA and SQIVND (reference sequence). The CDR3: CASSIAGSGGYEQYF. CDR3 DNA: TGTGCCAGTAGTATAGCAGGATCGGGGGGCTACGAGCAGTACTTC.

This clone was observed a few times. The chain joins TRBV6-5 to TRBJ1-4, with 9 bases aligning to TRBD1. V was clipped by 8 bases and J by 4 bases; unmatched bases: 5. Per the germline V gene, CDR1 is MNHEY and CDR2 is SVGAGI. The CDR3 is 14 amino acids. The CDR3 nucleotides are TGTGCCAGCGGGTGGACAGGGGTTAATGAAAAACTGTTTTTT. Its translation: CASGWTGVNEKLFF.

The chain uses TRBV5-1 and TRBJ1-1; D might be TRBD1 (5 bases). Trimming took off 0 bases at V and 3 bases at J, with 12 bases between the two ends. The CDR3 is 15 amino acids. Germline V lookup: CDR1 SGHRS, CDR2 YFSETQ. CDR3 protein: CASSLVIGGDTEAFF. The CDR3 DNA reads TGCGCCAGCAGCTTGGTAATCGGGGGGGACACTGAAGCTTTCTTT. The complete variable domain, with remaining parts taken from reference TRBV5-1 and TRBJ1-1, reads KAGVTQTPRYLIKTRGQQVTLSCSPISGHRSVSWYQQTPGQGLQFLFEYFSETQRNKGNFPGRFSGRQFSNSRSEMNVSTLELGDSALYLCASSLVIGGDTEAFFGQGTRLTVV.

V is TRBV10-2 and J is TRBJ2-7, with 13 positions matching TRBD2. The CDR3 is 14 amino acids. Germline CDR1 is WSHSY and CDR2 is SAAADI. After removal of 5 bases from V and 2 bases from J, the junction contained 0 bases not matched to a gene. The CDR3 is CASSTSGGAYEQYF. The CDR3 coding sequence is TGCGCCAGCAGTACTAGCGGGGGGGCCTACGAGCAGTACTTC.

The chain joins TRBV11-3 to TRBJ2-7, with TRBD1 matching over 8 bases. The CDR3 has 13 amino acids. Germline V gives CDR1 SGHNT, CDR2 YENEEA. V lost 1 base, J lost 4 bases, and 0 bases stayed unmatched. CDR3 in DNA: TGTGCCAGCAGCTTAGGGACAGGGTACGAGCAGTACTTC. This codes for CASSLGTGYEQYF.

The count of this clone is one. The V and J genes are TRBV7-9 and TRBJ2-3, with 10 bases fitting TRBD2. The CDR3 contains 15 residues. The junction had 9 bases not matched to a gene; V was cut back by 5 bases and J by 7 bases. The germline gives CDR1 SEHNR, CDR2 FQNEAQ (reference sequence). This CDR3 reads CASSLYSGGMNTQYF. CDR3 coding DNA: TGTGCCAGCAGCCTCTATAGCGGGGGGATGAATACGCAGTATTTT.

The chain combines TRBV5-6 with TRBJ1-1; a possible D gene is TRBD1 (6 bases). This CDR3 spans 13 amino acids. The V gene lost 1 base and the J gene lost 6 bases, with 10 bases spanning the gap. Germline values: CDR1 SGHDT, CDR2 YYEEEE. The CDR3 protein is CASSLQGKAEAFF. The CDR3 DNA is TGTGCCAGCAGCTTGCAGGGGAAGGCTGAAGCTTTCTTT.

This clone was counted between two and nine times. In DNA, the CDR3 is TGTGCCAGCAGTTACGGCCAGAACACTGAAGCTTTCTTT. Its translation: CASSYGQNTEAFF. V and J are TRBV6-5 and TRBJ1-1; D call uncertain. V dropped 2 bases and J dropped 1 base, with 5 bases sitting between them. The germline gives CDR1 MNHEY, CDR2 SVGAGI. CDR3 length: 13 residues.

The chain joins TRBV10-1 to TRBJ1-1; D unclear. This CDR3 comprises 13 residues. Per the germline V gene, CDR1 is WNHNN and CDR2 is SYGVQD (reference sequence). Trimming shortened V by 4 bases and J by 1 base, and 7 bases separated the two germline ends. The chain's CDR3 is CASSGQRNTEAFF. The DNA of the CDR3 is TGCGCCAGCAGTGGACAAAGGAACACTGAAGCTTTCTTT.

This chain joins TRBV10-1 and TRBJ2-1; TRBD1 aligns across 7 bases. The CDR3 totals 15 residues. Germline CDR1 and CDR2: WNHNN and SYGVQD (reference sequence). The V gene end was trimmed by 3 bases and the J gene end by 7 bases; junction bases not matched to a gene: 9. CDR3 coding DNA: TGCGCCAGCAGTGACGACAGGGTAGGAGTGAATGAGCAGTTCTTC. Amino acid sequence: CASSDDRVGVNEQFF.

The genes are TRBV28 and TRBJ2-7, with TRBD1 as a possible D gene (6 bases). V lost 6 bases, J lost 2 bases, and 14 bases lay in between. The CDR3 covers 14 residues. The V gene's germline CDR1 is MDHEN and CDR2 SYDVKM. CDR3: CASRFSDRPYEQYF. CDR3 coding DNA: TGTGCCAGCAGGTTCTCGGACAGACCCTACGAGCAGTACTTC.

The chain combines TRBV19 with TRBJ1-1; 7 nucleotides line up with TRBD1. CDR1 LNHDA and CDR2 SQIVND come from the germline V gene (reference sequence). The CDR3 spans 14 residues. Trimming cost V 6 bases and J 0 bases; bases outside gene matches: 4. The CDR3 nucleotides read TGTGCCAGTAGCGGACAGGCACTGAACACTGAAGCTTTCTTT. Amino acid sequence: CASSGQALNTEAFF.

This clone showed up just a few times. V is TRBV11-2 and J is TRBJ1-1, with D perhaps matching TRBD1 (6 bases). The CDR3 is 16 amino acids. The germline V and J ends were trimmed by 3 bases and 0 bases, with 14 bases remaining between them. Germline values: CDR1 SGHAT, CDR2 FQNNGV. The chain's CDR3 is CASSFMTGWMNTEAFF. The CDR3 nucleotides are TGTGCCAGCAGCTTCATGACAGGTTGGATGAACACTGAAGCTTTCTTT.

This rearrangement joins TRBV19 to TRBJ2-5; TRBD2 agrees at 8 bases. J lost 1 base, V lost 3 bases, and 13 bases had no gene match. The germline V gene encodes CDR1 LNHDA and CDR2 SQIVND (reference sequence). The CDR3 has 18 residues. This CDR3 is CASSMGHRVGGAQETQYF. For the CDR3, the DNA is TGTGCCAGTAGTATGGGGCACAGGGTCGGGGGGGCCCAAGAGACCCAGTACTTC.

The chain has TRBV19 and TRBJ2-2, with TRBD1 as a possible D gene (6 bases). Germline CDR1 is LNHDA and CDR2 is SQIVND (reference sequence). The CDR3 extends over 15 amino acids. V was trimmed by 3 bases and J by 4 bases, leaving 12 bases between them. The CDR3 DNA sequence: TGTGCCAGTAGTATGAGTCAGGGGAGCACCGGGGAGCTGTTTTTT. It specifies CASSMSQGSTGELFF.

The chain has TRBV5-1 and TRBJ1-1; TRBD1 might be the D (5 bases). CDR1 is SGHRS and CDR2 is YFSETQ in the germline V gene. The V end lost 3 bases, the J end lost 4 bases, and 10 bases lay between the germline ends. The CDR3 consists of 13 residues. The CDR3 coding sequence is TGCGCCAGCAGCTCGCGGGACCCCACTGAAGCTTTCTTT. Translated, it gives CASSSRDPTEAFF.

The chain has TRBV5-1 and TRBJ1-2; 7 nucleotides line up with TRBD1. The CDR3 has 14 amino acids. The germline V gene has CDR1 SGHRS and CDR2 YFSETQ. Trimming removed 4 bases from V and 8 bases from J; junction bases left unmatched: 11. The CDR3 loop is CASSPGQAPGGYTF. CDR3 nucleotide sequence: TGCGCCAGCAGCCCCGGACAGGCTCCAGGGGGCTACACCTTC.

This chain connects TRBV9 to TRBJ2-7; 7 bases line up with TRBD1. Germline V gene data show CDR1 as SGDLS and CDR2 as YYNGEE. V lost 3 bases to trimming and J lost 2 bases; unmatched junction nucleotides: 8. CDR3 length: 15 residues. CDR3 sequence: CASSASPTGTYEQYF. DNA for the CDR3: TGTGCCAGCAGCGCGTCACCGACAGGGACCTACGAGCAGTACTTC.